This T cell receptor (beta chain) was identified in a study of shared clonotypes between healthy human individuals. The CDR3 extends over 14 amino acids. The germline V gene encodes CDR1 MNHNY and CDR2 SVGAGI (reference sequence). V lost 2 bases, J lost 9 bases, and 7 bases stayed unmatched. This clone came up once. The data were produced by immunoSEQ multiplex PCR, yet TCRdb's version contains in-frame clones alone and is incomplete. The table lists 2 million to 2.5 million clones, approximately 90% of them singletons. The V call is TRBV6-6, the J call TRBJ1-5; 7 bases match TRBD1. This TCR was sampled from a man younger than 35 in good health. Some clones in this sample may be carry-over from other donors' samples. The specimen was naive CD4+ T cells from PBMCs. The subset: CD45RA+ positively selected. The CDR3 loop reads CASSYGTADPPQHF. CDR3 DNA sequence: TGTGCCAGCAGTTACGGGACAGCTGACCCGCCCCAGCATTTT.